The clone carrying this T cell receptor beta chain was observed a few times. This entry belongs to a study of blood T cell repertoires in COVID-19. Clones were sequenced by immunoSEQ multiplex PCR, and TCRdb holds only the in-frame ones, with some missing. The sample includes about 190,000 clones, roughly 79% of them seen just once. V was clipped by 2 bases and J by 7 bases, with 24 bases between them. This CDR3 comprises 18 residues. CDR1 LNHDA and CDR2 SQIVND come from the germline V gene (reference sequence). The specimen sequenced was peripheral blood. The TCR sequence derives from a man aged 55 to 70 with active or convalescent COVID-19. The chain combines TRBV19 with TRBJ1-5; perhaps TRBD1 as D (5 bases). CDR3: CASSIIGGAQGPRQPQHF. The CDR3 nucleotides are TGTGCCAGTAGTATAATCGGTGGCGCGCAGGGTCCGCGGCAGCCCCAGCATTTT.